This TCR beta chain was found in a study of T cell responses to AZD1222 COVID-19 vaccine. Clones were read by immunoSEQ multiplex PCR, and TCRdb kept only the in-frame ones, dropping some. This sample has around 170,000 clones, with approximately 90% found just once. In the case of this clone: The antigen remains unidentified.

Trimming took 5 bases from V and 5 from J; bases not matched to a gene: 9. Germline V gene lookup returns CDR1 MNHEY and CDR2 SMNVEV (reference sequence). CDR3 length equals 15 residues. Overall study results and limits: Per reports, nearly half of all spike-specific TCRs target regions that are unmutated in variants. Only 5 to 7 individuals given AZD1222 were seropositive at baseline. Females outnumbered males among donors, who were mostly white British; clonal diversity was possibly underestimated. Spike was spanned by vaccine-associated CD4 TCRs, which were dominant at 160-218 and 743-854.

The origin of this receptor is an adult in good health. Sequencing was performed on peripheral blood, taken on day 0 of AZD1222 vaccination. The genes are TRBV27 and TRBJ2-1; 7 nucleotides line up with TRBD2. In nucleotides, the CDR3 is TGTGCCAGCAGTCCCCGGGGGACTAACGACAATGAGCAGTTCTTC. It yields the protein CASSPRGTNDNEQFF.